This T cell receptor (beta chain) was documented in a study of blood T cell repertoires in COVID-19. As processed by the authors: Cell counts per sample came from amplifying reference gene primers. Clones were read by immunoSEQ multiplex PCR, and TCRdb kept only the in-frame ones, dropping some. The V and J calls and clone size come from that table; D and trimming were worked out from the DNA. The table records approximately 200,000 clones, 65% to 85% of them present only once. V dropped 4 bases and J dropped 3 bases, with 20 bases sitting between them. Germline assignment: CDR1 SGHDT and CDR2 YYEEEE. The CDR3 runs 16 residues.

The rearrangement links TRBV5-6 to TRBJ2-7; maybe TRBD2 (5 bases). The sequenced sample was peripheral blood. This TCR was recovered from a man aged 55 to 70 with active or convalescent COVID-19. In nucleotides, the CDR3 is TGTGCCAGCAGCCCGGTTGGGCTAGCTGCATACTACGAGCAGTACTTC. It translates to CASSPVGLAAYYEQYF.